This T cell receptor beta chain was sequenced in a study of T cells in Graves' hyperthyroidism and ophthalmopathy. Trimming removed 0 bases from V and 4 bases from J, with 12 bases in between. This CDR3 is built from 14 residues. CDR1 and CDR2 (germline): DFQATT, SNEGSKA (reference sequence). Patients aged 18 to 65 had newly diagnosed hyperthyroidism lasting under 2 months. The source material, RNA transcripts, was used to amplify TCR beta CDR3 regions. The HTBI set primed first-round TCR CDR3 RT-PCR. TCRdb reprocessed the multiplex PCR reads via MiXCR and lists one record per CDR3 protein. The sample holds about 290,000 distinct CDR3 sequences, roughly 15% seen once.

The chain uses TRBV20-1 and TRBJ1-2, with no clear D. The sequence was obtained from a woman aged 45-65 years with Graves' hyperthyroidism that later progressed to Graves' ophthalmopathy. Sequenced sample: blood. The CDR3 reads CSARDVSGSYGYTF. CDR3 nucleotides: TGCAGTGCTAGAGATGTTAGCGGGAGCTATGGCTACACCTTC.